Listed below are T cell receptor beta chains from one sample, sequenced in a study of blood T cell repertoires in COVID-19. Data came from immunoSEQ multiplex PCR; TCRdb stores just in-frame clones and leaves some out. Of some 260,000 clones listed, 85% to 90% were seen once; the top ten hold 0.99%. The sample taken for sequencing was peripheral blood. All receptors derive from a woman aged 40 to 55 who had recovered from COVID-19. Each CDR3 is given with its conserved first and last residue. The D gene is left open where the match is weak. Some rows have no size entry. The others give once, few or many, or a class for an expanded clone.

D: TRBD1
J: TRBJ2-2
V: TRBV14
size: -
DNA: TGTGCCAGCAGCCAGGTCGGACAGGCCCCGGGCACCGGGGAGCTGTTTTTT
CDR3: CASSQVGQAPGTGELFF

D: -
J: TRBJ1-1
V: TRBV7-8
size: -
DNA: TGTGCCAGCAGCCCCCGGGGGGGTGGGTGGACTGAAGCTTTCTTT
CDR3: CASSPRGGGWTEAFF

D: TRBD1
J: TRBJ2-1
V: TRBV28
size: -
DNA: TGTGCCAGCAAAGGTCCCCAGGGGGTCAATGAGCAGTTCTTC
CDR3: CASKGPQGVNEQFF

D: -
J: TRBJ1-5
V: TRBV6-2/TRBV6-3
size: few
DNA: TGTGCCAGCAGTACCCGTGGGGGGTTTGGCAATCAGCCCCAGCATTTT
CDR3: CASSTRGGFGNQPQHF

D: -
J: TRBJ1-1
V: TRBV6-5
size: -
DNA: TGTGCCAGCAGTCGGGGGACTGAAGCTTTCTTT
CDR3: CASSRGTEAFF

D: -
J: TRBJ2-1
V: TRBV30
size: -
DNA: TGTGCCTGGGCCTCCGGAGGGCTTGAGCAGTTCTTC
CDR3: CAWASGGLEQFF

D: TRBD1
J: TRBJ2-1
V: TRBV24-1
size: few
DNA: TGTGCCACCAGTGATACGCGGACAGGGGGGGATGAGCAGTTCTTC
CDR3: CATSDTRTGGDEQFF

D: TRBD2
J: TRBJ2-2
V: TRBV18
size: once
DNA: TGTGCCAGCTCACCTGGGAACCTAGCGGGAGCCACCGGGGAGCTGTTTTTT
CDR3: CASSPGNLAGATGELFF

D: -
J: TRBJ1-5
V: TRBV15
size: -
DNA: TGTGCCACCAGCAGATGGGGGGACGCCACTGGGTCCCAGCATTTT
CDR3: CATSRWGDATGSQHF

D: -
J: TRBJ2-3
V: TRBV25-1
size: -
DNA: TGTGCCAGCAGTCCCCCCTCGGCAGATACGCAGTATTTT
CDR3: CASSPPSADTQYF

D: TRBD2
J: TRBJ2-1
V: TRBV7-3
size: -
DNA: TGTGCCAGCAGCTCTCCGGGACTAGCGGGAGGGCGGAGTGAGCAGTTCTTC
CDR3: CASSSPGLAGGRSEQFF

D: -
J: TRBJ2-7
V: TRBV6-5
size: -
DNA: TGTGCCAGCAGTCCCCCGGGGGTAACCTACGAGCAGTACTTC
CDR3: CASSPPGVTYEQYF

D: -
J: TRBJ1-4
V: TRBV6-5
size: -
DNA: TGTGCCAGCAGCCTCAGGGGCTTAGGTGAAAAACTGTTTTTT
CDR3: CASSLRGLGEKLFF

D: -
J: TRBJ2-2
V: TRBV13
size: -
DNA: TGTGCCAGCAGCCCACGGGGTGCCACCGGGGAGCTGTTTTTT
CDR3: CASSPRGATGELFF

D: TRBD2
J: TRBJ2-3
V: TRBV2
size: once
DNA: TGTGCCAGCAGCCCCGGGGGGAGCACAGATACGCAGTATTTT
CDR3: CASSPGGSTDTQYF

D: -
J: TRBJ1-4
V: TRBV29-1
size: once
DNA: TGCAGCGTTGGAGGTGGTGAAAAACTGTTTTTT
CDR3: CSVGGGEKLFF

D: -
J: TRBJ2-1
V: TRBV19
size: -
DNA: TGTGCCATAGGGGGAGCCGCCTACAATGAGCAGTTCTTC
CDR3: CAIGGAAYNEQFF

D: TRBD1
J: TRBJ1-4
V: TRBV7-8
size: -
DNA: TGTGCCAGCAGCCCAGACAGGGATGAAAAACTGTTTTTT
CDR3: CASSPDRDEKLFF

D: -
J: TRBJ2-1
V: TRBV4-3
size: -
DNA: TGCGCCAGCAGCCACGGACTGGGGCAGTTCTTC
CDR3: CASSHGLGQFF

D: -
J: TRBJ2-1
V: TRBV6-4
size: -
DNA: TGTGCCAGCAGTGACCGCCCCCGGGGTCGGCAGTTCTTC
CDR3: CASSDRPRGRQFF

D: TRBD1
J: TRBJ1-2
V: TRBV15
size: -
DNA: TGTGCCACCAGCATGGGGACAGGTAGCTACACCTTC
CDR3: CATSMGTGSYTF

D: TRBD1
J: TRBJ2-3
V: TRBV3-1/TRBV3-2
size: -
DNA: TGTGCCAGCAGCCCACCGCTACCCGGGACAGGGGGCCTTAATACGCAGTATTTT
CDR3: CASSPPLPGTGGLNTQYF